This T cell receptor beta chain stems from a study of shared clonotypes between healthy human individuals. Some clones are missing from TCRdb's copy, which holds only in-frame ones; the method was immunoSEQ multiplex PCR. The table records 2 million to 2.5 million clones, roughly 95% of them present only once. V lost 6 bases, J lost 0 bases, and 4 bases stayed unmatched. The CDR3 contains 15 residues. CDR1 and CDR2 (germline): MNHNS, SASEGT. The TCR originated in a man in his late teens or twenties in good health. V usage is TRBV6-1 and J usage is TRBJ2-7, with 11 bases fitting TRBD2. Sequencing was carried out using naive CD4+ T cells sorted from blood. Subset noted: CD45RA+ positively selected. In nucleotides, the CDR3 is TGTGCCAGCAGACAAACTAGCGGGAGCTCCTACGAGCAGTACTTC. This translates into CASRQTSGSSYEQYF.